These 5 T cell receptor beta chains came from one sample sequenced in a study of blood T cell repertoires in COVID-19. The assay was immunoSEQ multiplex PCR, and TCRdb's table has in-frame clones only and misses some. Among some 300,000 clones listed, 89% were seen once. The source material was PBMCs or T cells enriched from blood (not recorded which). Source of these receptors: a woman in her 30s who had recovered from COVID-19.

This chain joins TRBV20-1 and TRBJ1-2, with D tentatively TRBD1 (6 bases). The germline V and J ends were trimmed by 3 bases and 2 bases, with 13 bases remaining between them. Germline V lookup: CDR1 DFQATT, CDR2 SNEGSKA (reference sequence). The CDR3 contains 14 residues. CDR3 nucleotide sequence: TGCAGTGCTAGTTGGCCAGGGGTGAACTATGGCTACACCTTC. Encoded protein: CSASWPGVNYGYTF.

The CDR3 DNA follows: TGTGCCAGCAGCCTGGACCAGGGCGATGAAAAACTGTTTTTT. It codes for CASSLDQGDEKLFF. J is TRBJ1-4 and V is TRBV5-4; D may be TRBD1 (5 bases). Between the trimmed V and J ends, which lost 4 bases and 6 bases, there was a span of 13 bases. Germline V gene sequence: CDR1 SGHNT, CDR2 YYREEE (reference sequence). The CDR3 loop spans 14 amino acids.

The chain has TRBV25-1 and TRBJ1-2, with D possibly matching TRBD1 (6 bases). The CDR3 length is 12 residues. CDR1 is MGHDK and CDR2 is SYGVNS in the germline V gene. V was pared by 1 base and J by 8 bases, with 8 bases between. The CDR3 bases are TGTGCCAGCAGTGAATCAGGGGTCGGCTACACCTTC. This gives the protein CASSESGVGYTF.

This clone came up once. The CDR3 reads CASSLAAGIYEQYF. The CDR3 nucleotides are TGCGCCAGCAGCTTGGCCGCAGGGATTTACGAGCAGTACTTC. The J gene is TRBJ2-7, the V gene TRBV5-1; possibly TRBD1 for D (5 bases). The germline CDR1 and CDR2 sequences are SGHRS and YFSETQ. CDR3 size: 14 residues. V was cut by 0 bases and J by 4 bases, with 11 bases left in between.

The chain combines TRBV4-1 with TRBJ1-1; 7 nucleotides match TRBD1. With V trimmed by 0 bases and J by 8 bases, 6 bases remained unmatched. The germline V gene has CDR1 MGHRA and CDR2 YSYEKL. The CDR3 contains 14 residues. CDR3 residues: CASSQDSGTDEAFF. CDR3 DNA sequence: TGCGCCAGCAGCCAAGATTCAGGGACAGACGAAGCTTTCTTT.